This passage covers 28 T cell receptor beta chains from one sample sequenced in a study of CXCR3-negative and CXCR3-positive naive CD8 T cells. The TRB libraries of cDNA were built by UMI-labeled 5' RACE. One entry per CDR3 protein, without DNA, is what TCRdb gives after re-calling the 5' RACE reads. The listing records 45,000 to 65,000 distinct CDR3 sequences. Specimen: memory CD8+ T cells from blood. These receptors were obtained from a human donor in good health. Some clones in this sample may be carry-over from other donors' samples.

This rearrangement joins TRBV29-1 to TRBJ2-5; TCRdb designates TRBD1, a call that cannot be tested without DNA. Germline-derived CDR1 and CDR2 are SQVTM and ANQGSEA. The CDR3 totals 13 residues. This CDR3 reads CSVEGQGGETQYF. The entire variable domain, with the rest obtained from reference TRBV29-1 and TRBJ2-5, is as follows: SAVISQKPSRDICQRGTSLTIQCQVDSQVTMMFWYRQQPGQSLTLIATANQGSEATYESGFVIDKFPISRPNLTFSTLTVSNMSPEDSSIYLCSVEGQGGETQYFGPGTRLLVL.

The chain links TRBV21-1 to TRBJ2-7. TRBV21-1 is listed as a pseudogene. The length of the CDR3 is 16 residues. The CDR3 is CASSTYPGKSSYEQYF.

This rearrangement joins TRBV5-5 to TRBJ2-5; TCRdb selects TRBD1, and the lack of DNA leaves this call unchecked. This CDR3 comprises 15 residues. The germline V gene has CDR1 SGHKS and CDR2 YYEKEE (reference sequence). This CDR3 is CASSLIAGEVETQYF.

The chain joins TRBV29-1 to TRBJ2-1; TCRdb returns TRBD1, unconfirmable since there is no DNA. Germline V lookup: CDR1 SQVTM, CDR2 ANQGSEA. CDR3 size: 12 residues. The CDR3 loop is CSVPVWGAEQFF.

The chain couples TRBV29-1 to TRBJ2-5; absent DNA, TCRdb's TRBD1 call cannot be checked. Germline lookup yields CDR1 SQVTM and CDR2 ANQGSEA. CDR3 length: 13 residues. The CDR3 sequence is CSVGTSGVETQYF.

The chain uses TRBV28 and TRBJ2-1. There are 14 residues in the CDR3. Germline CDR1 is MDHEN and CDR2 is SYDVKM. This chain's CDR3 is CATFSWRSYNEQFF.

The chain employs TRBV20-1 and TRBJ2-6; TCRdb gives TRBD1 as the D gene, but with no DNA this cannot be confirmed. The CDR3 extends over 16 amino acids. The germline CDR1 and CDR2 sequences are DFQATT and SNEGSKA (reference sequence). CDR3 sequence: CSADRDGRSGANVLTF.

The chain combines TRBV2 with TRBJ1-6. Germline V gives CDR1 SNHLY, CDR2 FYNNEI. CDR3 size: 13 residues. The CDR3 sequence is CASGVSYNSPLHF.

V usage is TRBV12-3 or TRBV12-4 and J usage is TRBJ1-1. The CDR3 is 12 residues long. Here the CDR3 reads CASSLVAGEAFF.

V and J are TRBV20-1 and TRBJ2-7. Germline V gene sequence: CDR1 DFQATT, CDR2 SNEGSKA (reference sequence). The CDR3 has 13 amino acids. CDR3: CSARGPATYEQYF.

The chain employs TRBV28 and TRBJ2-7. Germline assignment: CDR1 MDHEN and CDR2 SYDVKM. The CDR3 is 13 amino acids. CDR3 loop: CASSPQPDYEQYF. Variable domain in full (rest from reference TRBV28 and TRBJ2-7): DVKVTQSSRYLVKRTGEKVFLECVQDMDHENMFWYRQDPGLGLRLIYFSYDVKMKEKGDIPEGYSVSREKKERFSLILESASTNQTSMYLCASSPQPDYEQYFGPGTRLTVT.

The chain couples TRBV28 to TRBJ2-2; TCRdb's assignment of TRBD2 cannot be checked, as there is no DNA. This CDR3 is built from 13 residues. Germline lookup yields CDR1 MDHEN and CDR2 SYDVKM. CDR3 in amino acids: CASLYRDTGELFF. Full variable domain (remainder filled in from reference TRBV28 and TRBJ2-2): DVKVTQSSRYLVKRTGEKVFLECVQDMDHENMFWYRQDPGLGLRLIYFSYDVKMKEKGDIPEGYSVSREKKERFSLILESASTNQTSMYLCASLYRDTGELFFGEGSRLTVL.

The rearrangement uses TRBV7-2 and TRBJ2-5; TCRdb designates TRBD2, a call that cannot be tested without DNA. The CDR3 length is 17 residues. Per the germline V gene, CDR1 is SGHTA and CDR2 is FQGNSA. This chain's CDR3 is CASASGTSGGAGETQYF.

The genes are TRBV20-1 and TRBJ1-1. The CDR3 is 11 residues long. Germline assignment: CDR1 DFQATT and CDR2 SNEGSKA (reference sequence). The CDR3 sequence: CSARDPTEAFF.

This rearrangement joins TRBV19 to TRBJ2-1; TCRdb's D call, TRBD2, is unchecked because there is no DNA. CDR1 and CDR2 from the germline V gene are LNHDA and SQIVND (reference sequence). The CDR3 runs to 16 residues. CDR3 in amino acids: CASSGTGTSGGHEQFF.

The rearrangement links TRBV7-6 to TRBJ1-1. The V gene's germline CDR1 is SGHVS and CDR2 FNYEAQ. The CDR3 contains 18 residues. CDR3 amino acids: CASSLFLGPPTVNTEAFF.

CDR3 sequence reads: CASSLVLGGTDTQYF. This chain uses TRBV5-1 with TRBJ2-3; as DNA is missing, the TRBD1 call by TCRdb cannot be tested. Germline V gene lookup returns CDR1 SGHRS and CDR2 YFSETQ. This CDR3 is 15 amino acids long.

The J gene is TRBJ2-1, the V gene TRBV7-9; TCRdb outputs TRBD1, but without DNA this stays unchecked. The CDR3 is 16 amino acids. The germline CDR1 and CDR2 sequences are SEHNR and FQNEAQ (reference sequence). The CDR3 spells CASSPVPGQGEFEQFF.

The gene calls are TRBV4-2 and TRBJ2-2; absent DNA, TCRdb's TRBD2 call cannot be checked. The germline V gene has CDR1 LGHNA and CDR2 YNFKEQ. The length of the CDR3 is 15 residues. The CDR3: CASSQSAGLTGELFF.

The CDR3: CSVAYEGNEQFF. V and J are TRBV29-1 and TRBJ2-1. The germline V gene encodes CDR1 SQVTM and CDR2 ANQGSEA. This CDR3 comprises 12 residues.

The chain has TRBV28 and TRBJ2-1; TCRdb reports TRBD1, a call that lacks DNA to check it against. Germline V CDR1 and CDR2: MDHEN, SYDVKM. The CDR3 contains 14 residues. CDR3 loop: CASNLGASYNEQFF.

The J gene is TRBJ2-7, the V gene TRBV20-1; no DNA is available, so the TRBD1 call from TCRdb remains unchecked. CDR1 DFQATT and CDR2 SNEGSKA come from the germline V gene (reference sequence). The CDR3 length is 13 residues. Here the CDR3 reads CSAREGGTYEQYF.

The chain carries TRBV2 and TRBJ2-5. Germline values: CDR1 SNHLY, CDR2 FYNNEI. The CDR3 has 16 amino acids. The CDR3 loop reads CASSEGYGLYQETQYF.

This chain uses TRBV4-2 with TRBJ2-1; no DNA is available, so the TRBD2 call from TCRdb remains unchecked. CDR1 and CDR2 from the germline V gene are LGHNA and YNFKEQ. This CDR3 has 19 residues. CDR3 loop: CASSQDPQTLGGSYNEQFF.

The rearrangement links TRBV19 to TRBJ1-2; TCRdb gives TRBD1 as the D gene, but with no DNA this cannot be confirmed. Germline lookup yields CDR1 LNHDA and CDR2 SQIVND (reference sequence). There are 15 residues in the CDR3. The CDR3 sequence: CASSIGLPGDYGYTF. Variable domain in full (rest from reference TRBV19 and TRBJ1-2): DGGITQSPKYLFRKEGQNVTLSCEQNLNHDAMYWYRQDPGQGLRLIYYSQIVNDFQKGDIAEGYSVSREKKESFPLTVTSAQKNPTAFYLCASSIGLPGDYGYTFGSGTRLTVV.

V is TRBV3-1 and J is TRBJ2-7; lacking DNA, the TRBD1 call made by TCRdb goes unchecked. The CDR3 has 15 amino acids. Germline V lookup: CDR1 LGHDT, CDR2 YNNKEL (reference sequence). CDR3 loop: CAASSQDRVTVEQYF.

According to its frequency, this clonotype is medium-sized (0.01 to 0.1%). The chain joins TRBV12-2 to TRBJ2-1; without DNA, the TCRdb call of TRBD2 cannot be checked. TRBV12-2 corresponds to a pseudogene. CDR3 size: 16 residues. CDR3 sequence: CASRLKGLAGVNEQFF.

CDR3 sequence reads: CASSPRGISVGTDTQYF. This chain joins TRBV7-6 and TRBJ2-3; as DNA is missing, the TRBD2 call by TCRdb cannot be tested. The CDR3 runs to 17 residues. Germline V gene sequence: CDR1 SGHVS, CDR2 FNYEAQ.